The next 25 T cell receptor beta chains were all read from a single sample in a study of cytomegalovirus exposure and HLA in healthy donors. The PCR contained 60 Vbeta and 13 Jbeta primers. Assay: immunoSEQ multiplex PCR; the TCRdb copy retains only in-frame clones and omits some. The table includes fewer than 200,000 clones, under 9.5% detected once. Sequencing was done on a sample of PBMCs. The receptors shown here come from a woman between 25 and 40 years old in good health and CMV-seropositive.

This clone was picked up a small number of times. The chain employs TRBV9 and TRBJ2-2; 8 nucleotides agree with TRBD2. The V gene's germline CDR1 is SGDLS and CDR2 YYNGEE. CDR3 length equals 16 residues. The ends lost 3 bases at V and 7 bases at J; junction bases unmatched: 11. CDR3 in DNA: TGTGCCAGCAGCGACCCCTTGACTAGCGTGATCGGGGAGCTGTTTTTT. Protein sequence: CASSDPLTSVIGELFF.

This rearrangement joins TRBV11-2 to TRBJ2-7; 7 nucleotides agree with TRBD1. CDR1 and CDR2 (germline): SGHAT, FQNNGV. J gave up 4 bases and V 1 base, and 7 bases lay outside the gene matches. This CDR3 is 15 amino acids long. The CDR3 loop reads CASSLVTGKEYEQYF. In nucleotides, the CDR3 is TGTGCCAGCAGCTTAGTGACAGGGAAGGAATACGAGCAGTACTTC. Combining the CDR3 with reference TRBV11-2 and TRBJ2-7 gives the whole variable domain EAGVAQSPRYKIIEKRQSVAFWCNPISGHATLYWYQQILGQGPKLLIQFQNNGVVDDSQLPKDRFSAERLKGVDSTLKIQPAKLEDSAVYLCASSLVTGKEYEQYFGPGTRLTVT.

The chain carries TRBV5-1 and TRBJ2-7; TRBD2 matches at 7 bases. V lost 4 bases to trimming and J lost 6 bases; unmatched junction nucleotides: 13. The germline V gene encodes CDR1 SGHRS and CDR2 YFSETQ. The CDR3 is 15 amino acids. The CDR3 DNA is TGCGCCAGCAGCCCCGGGACTCCCGGGGAGGGCGAGCAGTACTTC. Its protein product is CASSPGTPGEGEQYF.

The chain couples TRBV7-2 to TRBJ2-5; TRBD1 aligns across 10 bases. The CDR3 runs 17 residues. The V and J ends lost 6 bases and 0 bases, in that order; junction bases with no gene match: 10. CDR1 is SGHTA, CDR2 FQGNSA, per germline. CDR3 nucleotides: TGTGCCAGCAGTCGACCGACCGGGACAGGGGACCAAGAGACCCAGTACTTC. Translation gives CASSRPTGTGDQETQYF.

This clone was seen a handful of times. V gene TRBV5-1 combines with J gene TRBJ2-3; no reliable D call. The germline V gene has CDR1 SGHRS and CDR2 YFSETQ. This CDR3 has 15 residues. Trimming stripped 0 bases from V and 0 bases from J, with 8 bases between. CDR3 nucleotide sequence: TGCGCCAGCAGCTTGGGACACGATAGCACAGATACGCAGTATTTT. Its protein is CASSLGHDSTDTQYF.

The chain carries TRBV19 and TRBJ1-5; D is ambiguous. V lost 5 bases, J lost 3 bases, and 14 bases lay in between. The CDR3 has 15 residues. Germline assignment: CDR1 LNHDA and CDR2 SQIVND (reference sequence). CDR3 bases: TGTGCCAGTAGTTGGAGGAGCAAACCCAATCAGCCCCAGCATTTT. Its protein is CASSWRSKPNQPQHF.

The chain joins TRBV9 to TRBJ2-1; a weak D match, TRBD2 (6 bases). The V end was cut by 7 bases, the J end by 8 bases, with 19 bases between. CDR3 length: 14 amino acids. Germline CDR1 SGDLS, CDR2 YYNGEE. CDR3 sequence (DNA): TGTGCCAGCGTGGGAGGCGTAAACTGGGATGAGCAGTTCTTC. It specifies CASVGGVNWDEQFF.

The CDR3 bases are TGTGCCAGCAGCTTGGCGCTTACAGGGGCGTCTGGGGCCAACGTCCTGACTTTC. Protein product: CASSLALTGASGANVLTF. The chain uses TRBV7-8 and TRBJ2-6, with 7 bases identical to TRBD1. The CDR3 totals 18 residues. V was pared by 3 bases and J by 1 base, with 9 bases of the junction left unmatched. Germline CDR1 and CDR2: SGHVS and FQNEAQ.

The chain links TRBV19 to TRBJ2-1; tentatively, D is TRBD2 (6 bases). V gave up 3 bases and J gave up 2 bases, with 14 bases separating them. The CDR3 totals 16 residues. Per germline, CDR1 LNHDA and CDR2 SQIVND (reference sequence). CDR3: CASSIMGGGTYNEQFF. The DNA for the CDR3 is TGTGCCAGTAGTATCATGGGGGGAGGAACCTACAATGAGCAGTTCTTC. Together with reference TRBV19 and TRBJ2-1, the CDR3 gives the full variable domain: DGGITQSPKYLFRKEGQNVTLSCEQNLNHDAMYWYRQDPGQGLRLIYYSQIVNDFQKGDIAEGYSVSREKKESFPLTVTSAQKNPTAFYLCASSIMGGGTYNEQFFGPGTRLTVL.

A note on this clone: One junction end disagrees with the germline gene, perhaps due to a read error. The chain is built from TRBV27 and TRBJ2-1; TRBD2 matches 14 bases. Germline V CDR1 and CDR2: MNHEY, SMNVEV (reference sequence). The CDR3 runs 14 residues. For the CDR3, the DNA is TGTGCCAGCAGTTCTAACAGACTAGCGGGAGGGCATGTCTTC. As protein: CASSSNRLAGGHVF.

The chain employs TRBV25-1 and TRBJ2-1, with TRBD2 as a possible D gene (6 bases). Germline values: CDR1 MGHDK, CDR2 SYGVNS. CDR3 length: 14 residues. V gave up 4 bases and J gave up 4 bases, with 11 bases separating them. The CDR3 DNA reads as TGTGCCAGCAGTGTCGGGGGTCCTTACAATGAGCAGTTCTTC. This gives the protein CASSVGGPYNEQFF. The full variable domain, rest sourced from reference TRBV25-1 and TRBJ2-1, is EADIYQTPRYLVIGTGKKITLECSQTMGHDKMYWYQQDPGMELHLIHYSYGVNSTEKGDLSSESTVSRIRTEHFPLTLESARPSHTSQYLCASSVGGPYNEQFFGPGTRLTVL.

The chain joins TRBV5-6 to TRBJ2-1; tentatively, D is TRBD1 (6 bases). The CDR3 sequence is 14 residues long. Germline-derived CDR1 and CDR2 are SGHDT and YYEEEE. V dropped 4 bases and J dropped 3 bases, with 11 bases sitting between them. The CDR3 spells CASSPTGRYNEQFF. Here the CDR3 DNA reads TGTGCCAGCAGCCCGACAGGCCGCTACAATGAGCAGTTCTTC.

With respect to this clone: Within the sample, other DNA sequences also encode this same CDR3. The chain uses TRBV7-2 and TRBJ1-2, with a possible D match to TRBD1 (5 bases). Looked up from germline, CDR1 is SGHTA and CDR2 is FQGNSA. V was shortened by 5 bases and J by 1 base, with 17 bases between the two germline ends. The CDR3 is 16 amino acids. As DNA, the CDR3 is TGTGCCAGCAGCGACTACGGACGGGGGAATAACTATGGCTACACCTTC. It yields the protein CASSDYGRGNNYGYTF.

This clone was counted between two and nine times. The chain recombines TRBV29-1 with TRBJ1-2, with TRBD1 identical over 9 bases. The CDR3 is made up of 12 amino acids. Germline CDR1 SQVTM, CDR2 ANQGSEA. V lost 4 bases to trimming and J lost 7 bases; unmatched junction nucleotides: 4. CDR3 region: CSVGDREAGYTF. The CDR3 DNA is TGCAGCGTTGGGGACAGGGAGGCTGGCTACACCTTC.

The rearrangement joins TRBV13 to TRBJ2-5, with TRBD1 matching 9 bases. Germline V lookup: CDR1 PRHDT, CDR2 FYEKMQ (reference sequence). With 0 bases clipped from V and 2 bases from J, the junction kept 7 bases outside the gene matches. The CDR3 is 17 residues long. Here the CDR3 reads CASSLGRGQGKQETQYF. CDR3 coding DNA: TGTGCCAGCAGCTTAGGCCGCGGACAGGGGAAACAAGAGACCCAGTACTTC.

This clone has just a few counts. CDR3 protein: CAWSVRRDRGREKLFF. In DNA form, the CDR3 reads TGTGCCTGGAGTGTACGCCGGGACAGGGGCCGGGAAAAACTGTTTTTT. The chain joins TRBV30 to TRBJ1-4; 10 nucleotides agree with TRBD1. CDR3 length: 16 residues. J gave up 8 bases and V 0 bases, and 9 bases lay outside the gene matches. CDR1 GTSNPN and CDR2 SVGIG come from the germline V gene (reference sequence).

The chain has TRBV11-2 and TRBJ1-2, with TRBD1 as a possible D gene (5 bases). With 5 bases removed from V and 3 bases from J, the gap between germline ends came to 13 bases. CDR1 and CDR2 (germline): SGHAT, FQNNGV. The CDR3 sequence is 14 residues long. CDR3 coding DNA: TGTGCCAGCAGCCCCGGGGCGGGGGACTATGGCTACACCTTC. It specifies CASSPGAGDYGYTF.

In its sample, this clone was seen a few times. The chain links TRBV5-8 to TRBJ2-7; D possibly corresponds to TRBD2 (5 bases). The CDR3 spans 15 residues. The germline V and J ends were trimmed by 3 bases and 0 bases, with 13 bases remaining between them. The germline CDR1 and CDR2 sequences are SGHTS and YDEGEE. The CDR3 protein is CASSWRSGSSYEQYF. CDR3 bases: TGTGCCAGCAGCTGGAGAAGCGGAAGCTCCTACGAGCAGTACTTC. Full variable domain (outside the CDR3, taken from reference TRBV5-8 and TRBJ2-7): EAGVTQSPTHLIKTRGQQATLRCSPISGHTSVYWYQQALGLGLQFLLWYDEGEERNRGNFPPRFSGRQFPNYSSELNVNALELEDSALYLCASSWRSGSSYEQYFGPGTRLTVT.

This chain joins TRBV30 and TRBJ2-4; 7 bases fit TRBD2. The V segment lost 1 base and the J segment 3 bases; nucleotides outside the gene matches: 3. The CDR3 is made up of 14 amino acids. CDR1 and CDR2 (germline): GTSNPN, SVGIG (reference sequence). CDR3 coding DNA: TGTGCCTGGAGTGCGTCGGGGGGCAAAAACATTCAGTACTTC. This codes for CAWSASGGKNIQYF.

Points on this clone: This same CDR3 is encoded by further DNA sequences in the sample. This chain connects TRBV7-2 to TRBJ2-7; 10 bases are shared with TRBD2. The CDR3 spans 15 residues. Germline V gives CDR1 SGHTA, CDR2 FQGNSA. Germline trimming cut 1 base from V and 2 bases from J; bases unmatched to any gene: 2. The CDR3: CASSLGLAGPYEQYF. The CDR3 bases are TGTGCCAGCAGCTTAGGACTAGCGGGTCCCTACGAGCAGTACTTC. Filled out from reference TRBV7-2 and TRBJ2-7, the complete variable domain reads GAGVSQSPSNKVTEKGKDVELRCDPISGHTALYWYRQSLGQGLEFLIYFQGNSAPDKSGLPSDRFSAERTGGSVSTLTIQRTQQEDSAVYLCASSLGLAGPYEQYFGPGTRLTVT.

CDR3 DNA sequence: TGTGCCAGCAGCTTATTCCGGGAGACCCAGTACTTC. Protein sequence: CASSLFRETQYF. This chain links TRBV11-3 with TRBJ2-5; no definite D call. V was cut by 2 bases and J by 5 bases, with 6 bases left in between. Germline V gene sequence: CDR1 SGHNT, CDR2 YENEEA. CDR3 length: 12 residues.

The rearrangement uses TRBV4-1 and TRBJ1-1; 7 nucleotides match TRBD1. Germline V lookup: CDR1 MGHRA, CDR2 YSYEKL. This CDR3 contains 15 residues. J gave up 1 base and V 4 bases, and 6 bases lay outside the gene matches. The CDR3 DNA follows: TGCGCCAGCAGCCGACGACGGGACAGGAACACTGAAGCTTTCTTT. Translation gives CASSRRRDRNTEAFF.

The V and J genes are TRBV10-1 and TRBJ2-1, with TRBD2 matching over 14 bases. The V gene end was trimmed by 7 bases and the J gene end by 2 bases; junction bases not matched to a gene: 7. The CDR3 is 17 amino acids. CDR1 and CDR2 (germline): WNHNN, SYGVQD (reference sequence). The CDR3 coding sequence is TGCGCCAGCACTAAAGGGACTAGCGGGAGCCCCTACAATGAGCAGTTCTTC. Its translation is CASTKGTSGSPYNEQFF.

This clone has more than one count but fewer than ten. The genes are TRBV5-4 and TRBJ2-7; D uncertain. The V gene lost 1 base and the J gene lost 5 bases, with 10 bases spanning the gap. The CDR3 runs to 13 residues. The germline gives CDR1 SGHNT, CDR2 YYREEE (reference sequence). Here the CDR3 DNA reads TGTGCCAGCAGCTTGAATGGGCTACACGAGCAGTACTTC. Translated: CASSLNGLHEQYF.

This clone has only a few counts. This chain joins TRBV10-3 and TRBJ2-7; possible D gene TRBD1, 6 bases. Trimming left V 4 bases short and J 2 bases short, with 9 bases between. Germline V gives CDR1 ENHRY, CDR2 SYGVKD. The CDR3 has 13 amino acids. CDR3 residues: CAISGPGAYEQYF. CDR3 in DNA: TGTGCCATCAGTGGCCCAGGGGCCTACGAGCAGTACTTC.